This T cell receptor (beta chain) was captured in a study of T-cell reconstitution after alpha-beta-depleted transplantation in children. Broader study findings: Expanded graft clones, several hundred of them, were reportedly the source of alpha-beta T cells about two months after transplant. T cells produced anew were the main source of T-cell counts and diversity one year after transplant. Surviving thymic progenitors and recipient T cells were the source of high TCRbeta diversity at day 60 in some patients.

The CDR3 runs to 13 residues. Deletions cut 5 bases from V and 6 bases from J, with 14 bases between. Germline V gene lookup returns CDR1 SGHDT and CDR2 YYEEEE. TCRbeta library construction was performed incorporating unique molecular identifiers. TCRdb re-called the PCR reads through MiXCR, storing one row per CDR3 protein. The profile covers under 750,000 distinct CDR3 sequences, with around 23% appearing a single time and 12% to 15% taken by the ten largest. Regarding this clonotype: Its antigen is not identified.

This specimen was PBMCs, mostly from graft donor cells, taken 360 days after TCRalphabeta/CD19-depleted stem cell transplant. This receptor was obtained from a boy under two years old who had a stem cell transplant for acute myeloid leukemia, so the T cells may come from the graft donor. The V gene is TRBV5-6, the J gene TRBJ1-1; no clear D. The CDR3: CASSYRAEPEAFF. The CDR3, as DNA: TGTGCCAGCAGTTACCGGGCCGAACCTGAAGCTTTCTTT.